This TCR beta chain was retrieved from a study of cytomegalovirus exposure and HLA in healthy donors. CDR1 is LNHDA and CDR2 is SQIVND in the germline V gene (reference sequence). There are 14 residues in the CDR3. After removal of 10 bases from V and 4 bases from J, the junction contained 7 bases not matched to a gene. The PCR was carried out with 60 Vbeta primers and 13 Jbeta primers. Only in-frame clones appear in the TCRdb table, and some are missing; sequencing was by immunoSEQ multiplex PCR. The data contain roughly 100,000 clones, 60% to 85% of them seen just once; the ten biggest clones take up 4%.

The clonotype was recovered from a man aged 50 to 60 in good health and CMV-seropositive. Sequencing input: PBMCs. The chain has TRBV19 and TRBJ2-2; 9 bases align to TRBD1. In DNA form, the CDR3 reads TGTGCCACCATAGGGACAGGGTTCACCGGGGAGCTGTTTTTT. Encoded protein: CATIGTGFTGELFF.